This T cell receptor (beta chain) was observed in a study of blood T cell repertoires in COVID-19. Study in general: Spain, Italy and the United States supplied samples that represented acute and convalescent COVID-19.

Data came from immunoSEQ multiplex PCR; TCRdb stores just in-frame clones and leaves some out. The data hold roughly 260,000 clones, with more than 75% observed a single time. The CDR3 length is 15 residues. All enrollees were about 18 to 95 years old and from 24 US areas. Cohort assignment relied on participant-reported clinical history. Cohort 3 donors were reported recovered after two negative PCRs, clearance, or symptom resolution. Sample: PBMCs or T cells enriched from blood (not recorded which). The sequence came from a woman aged 18-30 years who had recovered from COVID-19. The V and J genes are TRBV21-1 and TRBJ2-7; the D call TRBD2 from the table was never checked on the DNA. TRBV21-1 is termed a pseudogene. CDR3 sequence reads: CASSRGRGDSYEQYF. The CDR3 DNA reads TGTGCCAGCAGCAGGGGGCGGGGGGACTCCTACGAGCAGTACTTC.